The 17 T cell receptor beta chains below were found in one sample sequenced in a study of glioma-infiltrating T cells. The iRepertoire nested amplicon-rescue multiplex PCR amplified TCR alpha and beta CDR3s from RNA. TCRdb re-called the multiplex PCR reads with MiXCR, one entry per CDR3 protein. The sample has about 180,000 distinct CDR3 sequences, under 55% seen once. The sequenced material came from glioma tissue, nonneoplastic brain tissue, or PBMCs (not recorded which). These receptors were collected from a human donor with low-grade glioma or glioblastoma, undergoing nonglioma brain surgery, or in good health (not recorded which).

This clonotype was recorded a few times. This rearrangement joins TRBV7-9 to TRBJ2-7; 9 nucleotides agree with TRBD1. This CDR3 has 13 residues. Per the germline V gene, CDR1 is SEHNR and CDR2 is FQNEAQ (reference sequence). The trim removed 10 bases at V and 2 bases at J, leaving 6 bases unmatched. The CDR3 sequence: CATGDRATYEQYF. The CDR3 coding sequence is TGTGCCACCGGGGACAGGGCTACCTACGAGCAGTACTTC.

A note on this clonotype: At one end, the junction sequence differs from germline, possibly due to a read error. The chain carries TRBV4-1 and TRBJ2-5; tentatively, D is TRBD1 (6 bases). The length of the CDR3 is 15 residues. CDR1 is MGHRA, CDR2 YSYEKL, per germline. DNA for the CDR3: TGCGCCAGCAGCCTTCGCCCTGGGACAAGTGAGACCCAGAACTTC. This encodes CASSLRPGTSETQNF.

The V call is TRBV5-1, the J call TRBJ2-2; TRBD2 aligns across 9 bases. Germline V gives CDR1 SGHRS, CDR2 YFSETQ. The CDR3 is made up of 14 amino acids. After removal of 9 bases from V and 0 bases from J, the junction contained 3 bases not matched to a gene. In DNA, the CDR3 is TGCGCCACCAGACTAGCGGCGAACACCGGGGAGCTGTTTTTT. It specifies CATRLAANTGELFF.

V and J are TRBV10-3 and TRBJ2-7; 8 bases are shared with TRBD2. The germline V gene has CDR1 ENHRY and CDR2 SYGVKD. V lost 7 bases to trimming and J lost 2 bases; unmatched junction nucleotides: 7. The CDR3 has 14 residues. In DNA, the CDR3 is TGTGCCATCAAGCCGGGACTAGATACCTACGAGCAGTACTTC. Its protein is CAIKPGLDTYEQYF.

In its sample, this clonotype was seen many times. The CDR3 sequence is CATSRDMRGGSSPLHF. CDR3 DNA: TGTGCCACCAGCAGAGATATGAGAGGGGGTTCCTCACCCCTCCACTTT. V and J are TRBV15 and TRBJ1-6; D is possibly TRBD1 (6 bases). The ends were cut back, 0 bases at V and 10 bases at J, with 16 bases in the middle. CDR3 size: 16 residues. The germline V gene has CDR1 LNHNV and CDR2 YYDKDF (reference sequence).

This clonotype was detected many times. V is TRBV7-8 and J is TRBJ2-3, with 7 bases fitting TRBD2. V shed 5 bases and J 2 bases; nucleotides not matched to a gene: 4. The germline V gene encodes CDR1 SGHVS and CDR2 FQNEAQ. This CDR3 contains 14 residues. CDR3 coding DNA: TGTGCCAGCAGCCAGGGACTATACACAGATACGCAGTATTTT. This gives the protein CASSQGLYTDTQYF.

This chain uses TRBV29-1 with TRBJ2-7; the D is unclear. Germline CDR1 SQVTM, CDR2 ANQGSEA. The CDR3 totals 13 residues. Trimming shortened V by 4 bases and J by 0 bases, and 10 bases separated the two germline ends. CDR3 nucleotide sequence: TGCAGCGTTGGCGACTGGAGCTCCTACGAGCAGTACTTC. Translated: CSVGDWSSYEQYF.

With respect to this clonotype: Being one base from a much bigger clone, this may be a read error. The chain recombines TRBV24-1 with TRBJ1-1; 7 bases match TRBD1. The germline V gene has CDR1 KGHDR and CDR2 SFDVKD. This CDR3 has 13 amino acids. CDR3 nucleotides: TGTGCCACCAGTTCGGACAGGAACACTGAAGCTTTGTTT. Its protein product is CATSSDRNTEALF.

This sequence joins TRBV2 and TRBJ2-7; the match to TRBD2 covers 8 bases. The CDR3 has 14 amino acids. V shed 5 bases and J 3 bases; nucleotides not matched to a gene: 6. CDR1 and CDR2 (germline): SNHLY, FYNNEI. The CDR3 here is CASSKGLEVYEQYF. The CDR3 coding sequence is TGTGCCAGCAGTAAGGGACTAGAAGTCTACGAGCAGTACTTC.

Only a few counts were recorded for this clonotype. The chain uses TRBV5-4 and TRBJ1-2; D unresolved. V lost 4 bases and J lost 8, with 18 bases in between. Germline CDR1 SGHNT, CDR2 YYREEE (reference sequence). CDR3 size: 14 residues. The CDR3 region has the DNA TGTGCCAGCAGCCCCGGGGAGAGGACGGTAGGCTACACCTTC. Translation: CASSPGERTVGYTF. The variable domain in full, completed from reference TRBV5-4 and TRBJ1-2, reads ETGVTQSPTHLIKTRGQQVTLRCSSQSGHNTVSWYQQALGQGPQFIFQYYREEENGRGNFPPRFSGLQFPNYSSELNVNALELDDSALYLCASSPGERTVGYTFGSGTRLTVV.

This clonotype turned up a few times. A much larger clone lies a single base off, so this may be a read error. This chain connects TRBV20-1 to TRBJ1-1; no definite D call. Germline loops: CDR1 DFQATT, CDR2 SNEGSKA (reference sequence). The CDR3 totals 11 residues. V was shortened by 2 bases and J by 9 bases, with 10 bases between the two germline ends. The CDR3 DNA is TGCAGTGCTAGACCTACGGGTAAAGCTTTCTTT. Encoded protein: CSARPTGKAFF.

This clonotype has ten or more counts. The J gene is TRBJ1-2, the V gene TRBV25-1, with D possibly matching TRBD1 (5 bases). V shed 4 bases and J shed 4 bases, with 16 bases lying between them. The CDR3 length is 15 residues. Germline lookup yields CDR1 MGHDK and CDR2 SYGVNS. CDR3 bases: TGTGCCAGCAGTGGACCACCGACAGACATCTATGGCTACACCTTC. Its translation: CASSGPPTDIYGYTF.

With respect to this clonotype: Possible read error: a much larger clone is one base away. The chain joins TRBV7-2 to TRBJ2-3, with D maybe TRBD2 (5 bases). Trimming took 5 bases from V and 3 from J, leaving 15 bases between them. Germline values: CDR1 SGHTA, CDR2 FQGNSA. The length of the CDR3 is 15 residues. The CDR3 loop is CASSISASRTDTQYF. CDR3 DNA sequence: TGTGCCAGCAGCATTTCGGCTAGCCGGACAGATACGCAGTATTTT.

This clonotype has just a few counts. The V gene is TRBV7-9, the J gene TRBJ1-2, with a possible D match to TRBD1 (5 bases). The germline V and J ends were trimmed by 1 base and 3 bases, with 9 bases remaining between them. This CDR3 comprises 14 residues. The germline CDR1 and CDR2 sequences are SEHNR and FQNEAQ (reference sequence). The CDR3 loop is CASSLVGRDYGYTF. CDR3 in DNA: TGTGCCAGCAGCTTAGTGGGACGGGACTATGGCTACACCTTC.

This clonotype has more than one count but fewer than ten. The genes are TRBV7-2 and TRBJ2-7; 7 bases agree with TRBD1. This CDR3 has 16 amino acids. Germline CDR1 is SGHTA and CDR2 is FQGNSA. With 3 bases clipped from V and 0 bases from J, the junction kept 8 bases outside the gene matches. In DNA, the CDR3 is TGTGCCAGCAGCTTCACTTCAGGGGGTCGCTCCTACGAGCAGTACTTC. Its protein product is CASSFTSGGRSYEQYF. Full variable domain (remainder filled in from reference TRBV7-2 and TRBJ2-7): GAGVSQSPSNKVTEKGKDVELRCDPISGHTALYWYRQSLGQGLEFLIYFQGNSAPDKSGLPSDRFSAERTGGSVSTLTIQRTQQEDSAVYLCASSFTSGGRSYEQYFGPGTRLTVT.

Worth noting for this clonotype: A single base separates this from a much larger clone, so it may be a read error. The chain is built from TRBV12-3 or TRBV12-4 and TRBJ1-2, with 7 bases fitting TRBD1. The CDR3 consists of 14 residues. The J segment lost 4 bases and the V segment lost 7 bases, leaving 9 bases of the junction unmatched. Here the CDR3 DNA reads TGTGCCAGCACCGCGACAGGGAGCGGCTATGGCTACACCTTC. Its protein is CASTATGSGYGYTF.

To note about this clonotype: It may be a read error: a sequence one base away is much more abundant. The rearrangement joins TRBV7-9 to TRBJ1-2, with D possibly being TRBD1 (5 bases). The germline V gene has CDR1 SEHNR and CDR2 FQNEAQ (reference sequence). The CDR3 runs 13 residues. The CDR3 sequence is CASSWRGDYGYTF. Here the CDR3 DNA reads TGTGCCAGCAGCTGGAGGGGAGACTACGGCTACACCTTC.